This TCR beta chain was observed in a study of Graves' ophthalmopathy and Graves' hyperthyroidism. V was pared by 0 bases and J by 6 bases, with 23 bases between. CDR1 MGHRA and CDR2 YSYEKL come from the germline V gene. This CDR3 spans 18 amino acids. At least ten counts were recorded for this clonotype. RNA transcripts yielded amplified TCR beta CDR3 regions. HTBI primers were employed in first-round RT-PCR, then a second-round multiplex PCR followed. MiXCR, applied by TCRdb to the multiplex PCR reads, yields one record per CDR3 protein. The sample has about 370,000 distinct CDR3 sequences; approximately 17% are singletons. Orbital computed tomography, together with clinical symptoms, serum thyroxine, TRAb and thyroid ultrasound, was used for diagnosis. PBMCs were obtained from roughly 9.5 ml of fresh peripheral blood.

This clonotype was sampled from an adult woman with stable Graves' hyperthyroidism. The sequenced sample was peripheral blood. This chain uses TRBV4-1 with TRBJ1-1, with D possibly TRBD1 on 5 matching bases. The CDR3 DNA reads as TGCGCCAGCAGCCAAGATCGTCCAGGGCTCGCCCCGGGACCTGAAGCTTTCTTT. Protein product: CASSQDRPGLAPGPEAFF.